This T cell receptor beta chain is drawn from a study of T cell repertoires in cytomegalovirus infection. Overall study context: Indications came from public TCR beta signatures; they pointed to CMV infection and to a matching HLA type.

This clonotype was detected only a few times. As yet, its antigen is unknown. The junction and the germline gene differ at one end; a read error may be behind it. Points from the study as a whole: Dominating the ex vivo response were TCR beta clonotypes that were CMV-specific and HLA-C-restricted. There were carriers of CMV plus the relevant HLA, and cumulative public TCR beta family frequency identified them.

TCRdb ran MiXCR on the reads and lists one entry per CDR3 protein. This table holds 900,000 to 950,000 distinct CDR3 sequences, approximately 32% found once. The CDR3 extends over 14 amino acids. V gene TRBV12-3 or TRBV12-4 combines with J gene TRBJ2-3, with 11 bases matching TRBD2. The source is a human donor in good health (CMV status not recorded). Some clones in this sample may be carry-over from other donors' samples. The sequencing used cultured CD8+ T cells from PBMCs, collected from culture after CMV antigen stimulation. CDR3: CASSIAGGPDTQYF. CDR3 nucleotide sequence: TGTGCCAGCAGTATAGCGGGGGGGCCTGATACGCAGTATTTT.